This entry lists 12 T cell receptor beta chains sequenced from one sample in a study of molecular identifiers for immune sequencing clone quantification. TCRdb redid the calling of the PCR reads with MiXCR, one entry per CDR3 protein. The data contain some 580,000 distinct CDR3 sequences, less than 30% of them seen just once; the ten biggest clones take up roughly 0.83%. Specimen: naive CD8+ T cells from blood, with Jurkat cell RNA spiked in. As for subset: FACS-sorted CD8+CD4-CCR7+CD45RA+ naive T cells. The source is a human donor in good health. Some libraries in this study had Jurkat cell RNA spiked in.

This clonotype was seen at least ten times. V usage is TRBV29-1 and J usage is TRBJ2-4; 9 bases match TRBD1. The CDR3 runs to 11 residues. Germline-derived CDR1 and CDR2 are SQVTM and ANQGSEA. The V gene end was trimmed by 3 bases and the J gene end by 16 bases; junction bases not matched to a gene: 7. CDR3 loop: CSVDDRGVRYF. The CDR3 bases are TGCAGCGTTGACGACAGGGGGGTTAGATACTTC.

The chain links TRBV11-2 to TRBJ2-7; D tentatively fits TRBD1 or TRBD2 (5 bases each). Trimming left V 0 bases short and J 9 bases short, with 12 bases between. The germline gives CDR1 SGHAT, CDR2 FQNNGV. There are 13 residues in the CDR3. In DNA form, the CDR3 reads TGTGCCAGCAGCTTAGATGAATTTGGGGGGCAGTACTTC. It translates to CASSLDEFGGQYF.

Only a few counts were recorded for this clonotype. The gene calls are TRBV6-2 or TRBV6-3 and TRBJ1-5; D call uncertain. The CDR3 length is 14 residues. Trimming left V 6 bases short and J 0 bases short, with 9 bases between. The germline gives CDR1 MNHEY, CDR2 SVGEGT. The chain's CDR3 is CASSPLDSNQPQHF. The CDR3 DNA reads as TGTGCCAGCAGCCCCCTCGATAGCAATCAGCCCCAGCATTTT.

This clonotype came up a few times. The CDR3 loop is CASSQELAGGPLDTQYF. The CDR3 DNA follows: TGCGCCAGCAGCCAAGAACTAGCGGGAGGGCCGCTAGATACGCAGTATTTT. This chain connects TRBV4-3 to TRBJ2-3; 13 nucleotides line up with TRBD2. J was trimmed by 5 bases and V by 0 bases; bases with no gene match: 5. CDR1 and CDR2 (germline): LGHNA, YSLEER. This CDR3 comprises 17 residues.

This clonotype was seen a few times. The CDR3 nucleotides are TGTGCCAGCAGTTACTCTTCGTATCCTAATTCACCCCTCCACTTT. This sequence encodes CASSYSSYPNSPLHF. The chain has TRBV6-5 and TRBJ1-6, with no clear D. This CDR3 comprises 15 residues. Per the germline V gene, CDR1 is MNHEY and CDR2 is SVGAGI. V was shortened by 0 bases and J by 6 bases, with 9 bases between the two germline ends.

V usage is TRBV5-4 and J usage is TRBJ2-7, with 10 bases that match TRBD1. Germline values: CDR1 SGHNT, CDR2 YYREEE (reference sequence). There are 13 residues in the CDR3. Trimming took 9 bases from V and 3 from J; bases not matched to a gene: 6. The CDR3 region is CATERDRGYEQYF. CDR3 bases: TGTGCCACTGAAAGGGACAGGGGCTACGAGCAGTACTTC. The whole variable domain, filled in from reference TRBV5-4 and TRBJ2-7, reads ETGVTQSPTHLIKTRGQQVTLRCSSQSGHNTVSWYQQALGQGPQFIFQYYREEENGRGNFPPRFSGLQFPNYSSELNVNALELDDSALYLCATERDRGYEQYFGPGTRLTVT.

The chain employs TRBV4-1 and TRBJ2-7; D call uncertain. Germline loops: CDR1 MGHRA, CDR2 YSYEKL. There are 15 residues in the CDR3. V shed 0 bases and J shed 0 bases, with 9 bases lying between them. The CDR3 DNA reads TGCGCCAGCAGCCAAGATTCTACATACTCCTACGAGCAGTACTTC. Residues: CASSQDSTYSYEQYF.

The genes are TRBV27 and TRBJ2-1, with D possibly matching TRBD2 (6 bases). The CDR3 contains 12 residues. In germline, CDR1 is MNHEY, CDR2 SMNVEV (reference sequence). The V end was cut by 8 bases, the J end by 6 bases, with 11 bases between. The DNA of the CDR3 is TGTGCCAGCGGGCGGGGACGCAATGAGCAGTTCTTC. It codes for CASGRGRNEQFF.

This clonotype was counted between two and nine times. The V gene is TRBV4-1, the J gene TRBJ2-2, with 15 bases identical to TRBD2. This CDR3 comprises 16 residues. V trimming: 4 bases; J trimming: 10 bases; junction bases outside the gene matches: 7. Germline CDR1 MGHRA, CDR2 YSYEKL. The CDR3 reads CASSPKGTSGGKELFF. The DNA of the CDR3 is TGCGCCAGCAGCCCCAAGGGGACTAGCGGGGGGAAGGAGCTGTTTTTT.

The J gene is TRBJ2-3, the V gene TRBV27, with 11 bases that match TRBD2. V lost 4 bases and J lost 5; bases outside the gene matches: 5. Per germline, CDR1 MNHEY and CDR2 SMNVEV (reference sequence). The CDR3 spans 15 residues. CDR3 DNA sequence: TGTGCCAGCAGTTCATCTACTAGCGGGAGAGATACGCAGTATTTT. It specifies CASSSSTSGRDTQYF.

The chain uses TRBV4-3 and TRBJ2-7; weak D call: TRBD2 (7 bases). CDR3 length: 16 residues. Trimming cost V 0 bases and J 2 bases, with 14 bases left between them. Germline values: CDR1 LGHNA, CDR2 YSLEER. The CDR3 loop reads CASSQDEGGPTYEQYF. In DNA, the CDR3 is TGCGCCAGCAGCCAAGATGAGGGGGGGCCCACCTACGAGCAGTACTTC.

Turning to this clonotype: A read error may explain this, as a much larger clone is one base away. The conserved phenylalanine or tryptophan is not found at the CDR3 terminus, so this likely reflects a read error. This sequence joins TRBV4-1 and TRBJ2-2; unclear D gene. Per the germline V gene, CDR1 is MGHRA and CDR2 is YSYEKL. V was clipped by 6 bases and J by 2 bases, with 13 bases between them. CDR3 size: 15 residues. The CDR3 region has the DNA TGCGCCAGCAGAGAGGACGAACCTAACACCGGGGAGCTGTTTTCT. Translated: CASREDEPNTGELFS.